Presented here are 6 T cell receptor beta chains from one specimen sequenced in a study of T cells in localized non-small cell lung cancer. Here immunoSEQ multiplex PCR was the method, and the copy in TCRdb shows in-frame clones only, minus some. The table shows 86,000 or so clones, with roughly 86% occurring only once. Sequenced material: peripheral blood, taken before any cancer treatment. The receptors were sampled from a man between 40 and 70 years old with stage I lung adenocarcinoma.

V and J are TRBV9 and TRBJ2-7; 10 bases match TRBD2. The germline gives CDR1 SGDLS, CDR2 YYNGEE. Trimming cost V 3 bases and J 1 base; bases outside gene matches: 4. CDR3 size: 15 residues. CDR3 amino acids: CASSAGTSVSYEQYF. CDR3 nucleotides: TGTGCCAGCAGCGCCGGGACTAGCGTTTCCTACGAGCAGTACTTC.

The V and J genes are TRBV5-8 and TRBJ2-2; TRBD2 is a possible D gene (5 bases). CDR3 length equals 13 residues. Germline CDR1 reads SGHTS; CDR2 reads YDEGEE. V shed 2 bases and J shed 7 bases, with 9 bases lying between them. The CDR3, as DNA: TGTGCCAGCAGCTTTCGGGGAGTCGGGGAGCTGTTTTTT. Protein product: CASSFRGVGELFF.

The rearrangement joins TRBV9 to TRBJ1-2, with D hard to call. V lost 0 bases and J lost 2, with 11 bases in between. Germline V lookup: CDR1 SGDLS, CDR2 YYNGEE. The CDR3 loop spans 15 amino acids. The CDR3 DNA sequence: TGTGCCAGCAGCGTAGAGAATCGGGGAAACTATGGCTACACCTTC. The encoded protein is CASSVENRGNYGYTF.

This chain links TRBV7-2 with TRBJ2-1, with D tentatively TRBD2 (6 bases). CDR3 size: 15 residues. Germline V gives CDR1 SGHTA, CDR2 FQGNSA. V lost 5 bases and J lost 3, with 14 bases in between. CDR3 sequence reads: CASSPAGPGYNEQFF. For the CDR3, the DNA is TGTGCCAGCAGCCCTGCGGGGCCCGGCTACAATGAGCAGTTCTTC.

V usage is TRBV6-5 and J usage is TRBJ1-2, with D possibly being TRBD1 (5 bases). This CDR3 region has 14 residues. Trimming stripped 5 bases from V and 5 bases from J, with 15 bases between. The germline gives CDR1 MNHEY, CDR2 SVGAGI. CDR3 sequence reads: CASSRATGVYGYTF. The CDR3 DNA reads TGTGCCAGCAGTAGGGCAACAGGAGTATATGGCTACACCTTC.

This clone was detected only a few times. The chain employs TRBV6-1 and TRBJ2-6; D may be TRBD1 or TRBD2 (5 bases each). CDR1 MNHNS and CDR2 SASEGT come from the germline V gene. CDR3 length equals 15 residues. The ends were cut back, 8 bases at V and 0 bases at J, with 11 bases in the middle. The CDR3 sequence: CASRSGSSGANVLTF. The CDR3 region has the DNA TGTGCCAGCCGATCAGGGAGCTCTGGGGCCAACGTCCTGACTTTC.